This T cell receptor (beta chain) was found in a study of blood T cell repertoires in COVID-19. Across the study: Samples taken during acute and convalescent COVID-19 were collected in the United States, Italy and Spain.

This clone was counted a few times. Original handling: Amplification from reference gene primers served as the basis for estimated nucleated cell counts. TCRdb's table, derived via immunoSEQ multiplex PCR, lists solely in-frame clones and lacks some. The DNA gave D and trimming, while V, J and clone size come from that table. The profile shows fewer than 130,000 clones, around 74% of them singletons. V was cut by 4 bases and J by 2 bases, with 11 bases left in between. From germline, CDR1 is LNHDA and CDR2 SQIVND (reference sequence). The CDR3 length is 14 residues. The sequence was obtained from an older woman with acute or convalescent COVID-19. The V and J genes are TRBV19 and TRBJ2-5, with a possible D match to TRBD1 (5 bases). The specimen sequenced was peripheral blood. The CDR3 DNA is TGTGCCAGTAGTAGGGGTCCAGGGCAAGAGACCCAGTACTTC. Amino acid sequence: CASSRGPGQETQYF.